This T cell receptor (beta chain) was sequenced during a study of CD8 T cells in ankylosing spondylitis. TCRdb passed the 5' RACE reads through MiXCR, listing each CDR3 protein once. Of about 340,000 distinct CDR3 sequences listed, around 15% are singletons. Trimming took off 5 bases at V and 5 bases at J, with 21 bases between the two ends. This CDR3 has 16 residues. Germline CDR1 SEHNR, CDR2 FQNEAQ (reference sequence). This clonotype came up a few times. The sequencing input was blood, either unsorted or a sorted T cell fraction (not recorded which). The chain recombines TRBV7-9 with TRBJ1-1; D is perhaps TRBD1 (6 bases). The TCR comes from a male donor with ankylosing spondylitis or in good health (not recorded which). The CDR3 reads CASSLTTGVIGTEAFF. CDR3 in DNA: TGTGCCAGCAGCCTTACGACAGGCGTAATAGGTACTGAAGCTTTCTTT.